The 10 T cell receptor beta chains in this list originate from one sample, sequenced in a study of T cell responses to AZD1222 COVID-19 vaccine. Some clones are missing from TCRdb's copy, which holds only in-frame ones; the method was immunoSEQ multiplex PCR. The table includes about 180,000 clones, around 89% detected once. The starting material was peripheral blood, obtained 28 days after the second AZD1222 dose. Every receptor here comes from an adult who received the AZD1222 COVID-19 vaccine.

The gene calls are TRBV12-3 or TRBV12-4 and TRBJ2-7; no firm D call. V shed 3 bases and J shed 2 bases, with 5 bases lying between them. The CDR3 extends over 12 amino acids. Here the CDR3 reads CASSFATYEQYF. CDR3 nucleotides: TGTGCCAGCAGTTTTGCCACCTACGAGCAGTACTTC.

The rearrangement links TRBV7-2 to TRBJ2-7; tentatively, D is TRBD2 (6 bases). The CDR3 spans 15 residues. Germline V CDR1 and CDR2: SGHTA, FQGNSA. Trimming took off 0 bases at V and 0 bases at J, with 9 bases between the two ends. CDR3 sequence: CASSLASGGSYEQYF. The CDR3 DNA reads TGTGCCAGCAGCTTAGCTAGCGGAGGCTCCTACGAGCAGTACTTC.

This sequence joins TRBV7-3 and TRBJ2-2; TRBD1 is a possible D gene (5 bases). This CDR3 region has 15 residues. The germline CDR1 and CDR2 sequences are SGHTA and FQGTGA. Trimming removed 2 bases from V and 1 base from J, with 8 bases in between. CDR3 region: CASSLDTGNTGELFF. CDR3 DNA sequence: TGTGCCAGCAGCTTAGATACAGGGAACACCGGGGAGCTGTTTTTT.

The chain has TRBV5-8 and TRBJ2-2, with D perhaps matching TRBD1 or TRBD2 (5 bases each). V was cut by 1 base and J by 0 bases, with 10 bases left in between. Germline CDR1 is SGHTS and CDR2 is YDEGEE. The CDR3 is 16 residues long. The CDR3 is CASSLWGTANTGELFF. CDR3 sequence (DNA): TGTGCCAGCAGCTTGTGGGGGACCGCGAACACCGGGGAGCTGTTTTTT.

This clone has a single count. The chain has TRBV28 and TRBJ1-4; D is perhaps TRBD1 (6 bases). The CDR3 totals 15 residues. Trimming stripped 2 bases from V and 3 bases from J, with 10 bases between. CDR1 is MDHEN, CDR2 SYDVKM, per germline. The CDR3 bases are TGTGCCAGCAGTTTAGGGGGGGCGGCTAATGAAAAACTGTTTTTT. Protein sequence: CASSLGGAANEKLFF.

The genes are TRBV5-1 and TRBJ2-7; 11 bases match TRBD2. Germline V gene lookup returns CDR1 SGHRS and CDR2 YFSETQ. V shed 0 bases, J shed 0 bases, and the junction held 8 bases outside the gene matches. CDR3 length: 18 residues. The CDR3 DNA is TGCGCCAGCAGCTTGGTAGCGGGAGGGCCTTCGGTCTCCTACGAGCAGTACTTC. It codes for CASSLVAGGPSVSYEQYF.

This sequence joins TRBV18 and TRBJ2-3, with D possibly TRBD1 on 6 matching bases. The CDR3 spans 14 residues. With 8 bases removed from V and 3 bases from J, the gap between germline ends came to 15 bases. In germline, CDR1 is KGHSH, CDR2 LQKENI. The DNA of the CDR3 is TGTGCCAGCGGACCGGGACAAAGAACAGATACGCAGTATTTT. Translating gives CASGPGQRTDTQYF.

The chain uses TRBV5-1 and TRBJ1-4; D call uncertain. This CDR3 comprises 16 residues. Trimming left V 4 bases short and J 5 bases short, with 18 bases between. Germline CDR1 reads SGHRS; CDR2 reads YFSETQ. The CDR3 here is CASSPNVGPPNEKLFF. The CDR3 bases are TGCGCCAGCAGCCCAAACGTCGGGCCCCCCAATGAAAAACTGTTTTTT.

This clone was seen just once. The chain combines TRBV6-2 or TRBV6-3 with TRBJ1-5; 8 bases fit TRBD1. The length of the CDR3 is 15 residues. Germline V CDR1 and CDR2: MNHEY, SVGEGT. J gave up 6 bases and V 0 bases, and 4 bases lay outside the gene matches. DNA of the CDR3: TGTGCCAGCAGTTACTCTCCAGGGGGCTTTCAGCCCCAGCATTTT. Translating gives CASSYSPGGFQPQHF.

The rearrangement links TRBV5-1 to TRBJ2-7; 7 positions match TRBD1. Germline CDR1 and CDR2: SGHRS and YFSETQ. The CDR3 runs to 16 residues. J lost 2 bases, V lost 5 bases, and 13 bases had no gene match. CDR3 nucleotide sequence: TGCGCCAGCAGTTGGGGGCATGGACAGGACCCCTACGAGCAGTACTTC. Translating gives CASSWGHGQDPYEQYF.